The TCR beta chain under discussion was sequenced for a study of response to subunit inactivated influenza vaccine. Study-wide points: The authors offered the suggestion that each seasonal influenza vaccination recruits few new T cells.

The V gene end was trimmed by 6 bases and the J gene end by 7 bases; junction bases not matched to a gene: 6. CDR1 and CDR2 (germline): ENHRY, SYGVKD. The CDR3 is 12 residues long. There are a few counts of this clonotype. No antigen is known for it. TCRdb processed the RT-PCR reads anew with MiXCR; each CDR3 protein has one entry. Here the sample spans around 750,000 distinct CDR3 sequences, about 20% being singletons. This clonotype was obtained from a man aged 50-60 years who received an inactivated influenza vaccine. The chain links TRBV10-3 to TRBJ2-7; 7 bases map to TRBD1. The sample consisted of PBMCs from blood, taken 5 to 6 days after vaccination. In DNA form, the CDR3 reads TGTGCCATCAGCATTACAGGGGTTGAGCAGTACTTC. It is translated as CAISITGVEQYF.